One T cell receptor beta chain is described in this entry. The target antigen is unknown. The study gave focal radiation plus ipilimumab CTLA-4 blockade to patients with chemo-refractory metastatic non-small-cell lung cancer. The sample originates from a study of radiotherapy plus CTLA-4 blockade in lung cancer. Study-level results: Following radiotherapy plus ipilimumab, tumor-derived TCR clones expanded in the blood. Best predicting response, reportedly, were early blood T cell clone dynamics, with interferon-beta.

Libraries were prepared by immunoSEQ multiplex PCR; TCRdb keeps only in-frame clonotypes and omits some of them. This table holds about 38,000 clones, about three quarters found once. Per germline, CDR1 PRHDT and CDR2 FYEKMQ (reference sequence). Trimming at V came to 6 bases and at J to 6 bases, leaving 5 bases not matched to a gene. The CDR3 length is 13 residues. The sequencing here drew on peripheral blood, taken from a patient treated with radiotherapy plus ipilimumab. This clonotype originated in a human donor with non-small cell lung cancer who had stable disease on radiotherapy plus ipilimumab. The chain links TRBV13 to TRBJ2-7; 10 nucleotides line up with TRBD1. The CDR3 loop reads CASRAGTGVEQYF. CDR3 coding DNA: TGTGCCAGCAGGGCCGGGACAGGGGTCGAGCAGTACTTC.